Following are 6 T cell receptor beta chains from one sample sequenced in a study of T-cell memory formation after mild COVID-19. A single record per CDR3 protein comes from TCRdb applying MiXCR to the 5' RACE reads. The top ten hold roughly an eighth of the sample, which has a few hundred thousand distinct CDR3 sequences, roughly 21% seen once. The sample comprised PBMCs or a T cell subset sorted from them (not recorded which). The receptors here all came from an adult woman who had mild COVID-19 (a few samples of this study predate the infection). Cell type and time point are not known.

In its sample, this clonotype was seen a few times. The chain is built from TRBV7-9 and TRBJ1-2; D remains unclear. CDR3 size: 14 residues. The germline V and J ends were trimmed by 5 bases and 1 base, with 11 bases remaining between them. In germline, CDR1 is SEHNR, CDR2 FQNEAQ (reference sequence). CDR3 region: CASSLDGGNYGYTF. As DNA, the CDR3 is TGTGCCAGCAGCCTGGACGGTGGTAACTATGGCTACACCTTC.

The CDR3 DNA reads TGTGCCAGCAGCCCTACCCATAGGCCGGACTATGGGTCCTACGAGCAGTACTTC. It is translated as CASSPTHRPDYGSYEQYF. The chain is built from TRBV11-2 and TRBJ2-7; a possible D gene is TRBD2 (6 bases). CDR1 and CDR2 (germline): SGHAT, FQNNGV. V lost 5 bases, J lost 1 base, and 24 bases lay in between. The CDR3 has 18 residues.

This clonotype was seen more than once but under ten times. CDR3 sequence reads: CASRPLQGWGETQYF. CDR3 bases: TGTGCCAGCAGGCCGCTACAGGGTTGGGGGGAGACCCAGTACTTC. The rearrangement joins TRBV11-2 to TRBJ2-5; tentative D call: TRBD1 (6 bases). The V end was cut by 6 bases, the J end by 5 bases, with 19 bases between. Germline V lookup: CDR1 SGHAT, CDR2 FQNNGV. CDR3 length: 15 residues.

The V and J genes are TRBV30 and TRBJ1-2; D ambiguous. The CDR3 sequence is 13 residues long. Germline V CDR1 and CDR2: GTSNPN, SVGIG (reference sequence). V was cut by 0 bases and J by 6 bases, with 11 bases left in between. CDR3 sequence (DNA): TGTGCCTGGAGTGTAAACAGCGGCAATGGCTACACCTTC. This gives the protein CAWSVNSGNGYTF.

This chain joins TRBV5-6 and TRBJ2-7; D is possibly TRBD2 (6 bases). The CDR3 runs 16 residues. Trimming took 0 bases from V and 2 from J, leaving 15 bases between them. The germline gives CDR1 SGHDT, CDR2 YYEEEE. CDR3 sequence: CASSLVGAGEAYEQYF. The CDR3 DNA is TGTGCCAGCAGCTTGGTCGGAGCGGGTGAAGCCTACGAGCAGTACTTC.

This chain connects TRBV5-5 to TRBJ1-2; 7 bases align to TRBD1. V trimming: 2 bases; J trimming: 4 bases; junction bases outside the gene matches: 5. The CDR3 has 14 residues. Germline CDR1 is SGHKS and CDR2 is YYEKEE (reference sequence). The CDR3, as DNA: TGTGCCAGCAGCTTAATACAGGGGTTCTATGGCTACACCTTC. Amino acid sequence: CASSLIQGFYGYTF.